Following are 32 T cell receptor beta chains from one sample sequenced in a study of identifying expanded T cells in peripheral blood. Repertoires were generated with immunoSEQ multiplex PCR, while TCRdb's copy carries only in-frame clones and drops some. The sample yields about 85,000 clones, approximately 91% seen once. Specimen: blood. These receptors came from a person between 18 and 69 years old in good health.

The V and J genes are TRBV28 and TRBJ1-3, with 8 bases that match TRBD1. CDR3 length equals 15 residues. Unmatched junction bases numbered 11, after V lost 6 bases and J lost 7 bases. From germline, CDR1 is MDHEN and CDR2 SYDVKM. CDR3 sequence reads: CASSAMDRDVNTIYF. CDR3 in DNA: TGTGCCAGCAGCGCCATGGACAGGGACGTCAACACCATATATTTT.

The rearrangement uses TRBV7-2 and TRBJ2-1; 7 bases are a match to TRBD1. The CDR3 has 15 residues. The germline gives CDR1 SGHTA, CDR2 FQGNSA. J was trimmed by 3 bases and V by 5 bases; bases with no gene match: 7. In DNA, the CDR3 is TGTGCCAGCAGCGGAACAGGGGTATTCTACAATGAGCAGTTCTTC. Translation: CASSGTGVFYNEQFF.

The rearrangement uses TRBV6-6 and TRBJ2-2, with D perhaps TRBD1 (6 bases). Germline loops: CDR1 MNHNY, CDR2 SVGAGI (reference sequence). This CDR3 contains 15 residues. V was clipped by 6 bases and J by 4 bases, with 15 bases between them. The CDR3 sequence is CASSPQGKGTGELFF. Written as DNA, the CDR3 is TGTGCCAGCAGCCCTCAGGGGAAAGGCACCGGGGAGCTGTTTTTT.

The genes are TRBV25-1 and TRBJ1-6; unclear D gene. The V end was cut by 0 bases, the J end by 7 bases, with 7 bases between. Germline loops: CDR1 MGHDK, CDR2 SYGVNS. This CDR3 spans 14 amino acids. The CDR3 here is CASSEYPPNSPLHF. The CDR3 DNA is TGTGCCAGCAGTGAATATCCTCCAAATTCACCCCTCCACTTT.

V usage is TRBV28 and J usage is TRBJ2-1; D is uncertain. The germline V and J ends were trimmed by 6 bases and 5 bases, with 11 bases remaining between them. There are 13 residues in the CDR3. The germline CDR1 and CDR2 sequences are MDHEN and SYDVKM. This chain's CDR3 is CASRDLVNNEQFF. The CDR3 nucleotides read TGTGCCAGCAGAGATTTGGTTAACAATGAGCAGTTCTTC.

The rearrangement joins TRBV2 to TRBJ1-2, with unresolved D. CDR1 is SNHLY and CDR2 is FYNNEI in the germline V gene. The CDR3 runs 14 residues. Trimming took 2 bases from V and 8 from J, leaving 15 bases between them. CDR3 residues: CASSERAENNGYTF. CDR3 coding DNA: TGTGCCAGCAGTGAACGGGCAGAAAATAACGGCTACACCTTC.

The chain uses TRBV6-5 and TRBJ2-3, with D possibly matching TRBD1 (5 bases). The CDR3 runs 14 residues. The V end was cut by 6 bases, the J end by 1 base, with 11 bases between. Germline V gives CDR1 MNHEY, CDR2 SVGAGI. CDR3 in amino acids: CASSSGYGTDTQYF. CDR3 coding DNA: TGTGCCAGCAGCTCAGGGTATGGCACAGATACGCAGTATTTT.

V and J are TRBV7-9 and TRBJ2-7; no clear D gene. With 4 bases removed from V and 3 bases from J, the gap between germline ends came to 7 bases. Germline V gene data show CDR1 as SEHNR and CDR2 as FQNEAQ (reference sequence). The CDR3 has 12 residues. CDR3 sequence reads: CASSWWGYEQYF. In DNA, the CDR3 is TGTGCCAGCAGCTGGTGGGGCTACGAGCAGTACTTC.

V gene TRBV7-9 combines with J gene TRBJ2-4, with D perhaps TRBD2 (6 bases). The length of the CDR3 is 16 residues. From germline, CDR1 is SEHNR and CDR2 FQNEAQ (reference sequence). Trimming took off 0 bases at V and 0 bases at J, with 9 bases between the two ends. This CDR3 reads CASSLARGLAKNIQYF. In DNA form, the CDR3 reads TGTGCCAGCAGCTTAGCGCGGGGTTTAGCCAAAAACATTCAGTACTTC.

CDR3 residues: CASSKTGGAAQGNTEAFF. Here the CDR3 DNA reads TGTGCCAGCAGCAAAACGGGTGGCGCAGCCCAAGGGAACACTGAAGCTTTCTTT. V and J are TRBV5-4 and TRBJ1-1; no clear D. This CDR3 spans 18 amino acids. V dropped 4 bases and J dropped 1 base, with 23 bases sitting between them. From germline, CDR1 is SGHNT and CDR2 YYREEE (reference sequence).

In regard to this clone: The junction departs from the called germline gene at one end, perhaps through a read error. CDR3 in amino acids: CASSLGHGDEQFF. For the CDR3, the DNA is TGTGCTAGCAGCTTAGGGCACGGAGATGAGCAGTTCTTC. The gene calls are TRBV7-7 and TRBJ2-1; D call uncertain. Germline V gene data show CDR1 as SSHAT and CDR2 as FNYEAQ (reference sequence). The length of the CDR3 is 13 residues.

The V gene is TRBV5-4, the J gene TRBJ2-7; 8 bases fit TRBD1. Germline V gene data show CDR1 as SGHNT and CDR2 as YYREEE (reference sequence). The V and J ends lost 3 bases and 3 bases, in that order; junction bases with no gene match: 8. The CDR3 runs to 15 residues. CDR3 in DNA: TGTGCCAGCAGCTCCGGGACAGGAGAAATCTACGAGCAGTACTTC. Residues: CASSSGTGEIYEQYF.

This chain joins TRBV7-2 and TRBJ2-7; 9 positions agree with TRBD2. Germline V gene lookup returns CDR1 SGHTA and CDR2 FQGNSA. With 1 base clipped from V and 6 bases from J, the junction kept 16 bases outside the gene matches. The CDR3 contains 18 residues. The CDR3 coding sequence is TGTGCCAGCAGCTTAGGTCGCCCACCAGGCGGGGGGGCGGGCGAGCAGTACTTC. This translates into CASSLGRPPGGGAGEQYF.

The chain has TRBV2 and TRBJ1-1; D gene unclear. V shed 6 bases and J shed 7 bases, with 9 bases lying between them. Germline values: CDR1 SNHLY, CDR2 FYNNEI. This CDR3 comprises 11 residues. CDR3 bases: TGTGCCAGCAGGTCCCGCGGTGAAGCTTTCTTT. Translation gives CASRSRGEAFF.

CDR3 in DNA: TGTATTGGGGGGAGTTACAATGAGCAGTTCTTC. Residues: CIGGSYNEQFF. This chain connects TRBV30 to TRBJ2-1; TRBD2 is a possible D gene (6 bases). Germline loops: CDR1 GTSNPN, CDR2 SVGIG (reference sequence). The CDR3 is 11 amino acids.

This rearrangement joins TRBV4-1 to TRBJ1-4; D may be TRBD1 (6 bases). CDR3 length equals 15 residues. The germline V gene has CDR1 MGHRA and CDR2 YSYEKL. Trimming shortened V by 4 bases and J by 7 bases, and 16 bases separated the two germline ends. The CDR3 protein is CASSLKQGGREKLFF. CDR3 nucleotides: TGCGCCAGCAGCCTAAAACAGGGAGGTCGTGAAAAACTGTTTTTT.

The chain employs TRBV6-4 and TRBJ2-3, with 8 bases identical to TRBD2. The CDR3 runs to 15 residues. V lost 3 bases and J lost 7; bases outside the gene matches: 9. The germline gives CDR1 MRHNA, CDR2 SNTAGT. CDR3 in DNA: TGTGCCAGCAGTGAGGGTAGCGGGGAGTGGAATACGCAGTATTTT. Its translation: CASSEGSGEWNTQYF.

This clone is a singleton in its sample. The chain links TRBV6-5 to TRBJ1-6, with D unclear. Germline CDR1 reads MNHEY; CDR2 reads SVGAGI. V lost 4 bases and J lost 6, with 7 bases in between. This CDR3 has 13 residues. The CDR3 DNA sequence: TGTGCCAGCAGTTCCGAACTTAATTCACCCCTCCACTTT. This sequence encodes CASSSELNSPLHF.

This chain links TRBV4-3 with TRBJ2-3; D is undetermined. The CDR3 totals 14 residues. V lost 3 bases and J lost 0, with 7 bases in between. Germline-derived CDR1 and CDR2 are LGHNA and YSLEER. In DNA form, the CDR3 reads TGCGCCAGCAGCCAGCTGACTAGCACAGATACGCAGTATTTT. It codes for CASSQLTSTDTQYF.

DNA of the CDR3: TGCAGTGCGACTGGGGGAGATACGCAGTATTTT. Protein sequence: CSATGGDTQYF. V is TRBV20-1 and J is TRBJ2-3; D possibly uses TRBD1 or TRBD2 (5 bases each). The CDR3 length is 11 residues. From germline, CDR1 is DFQATT and CDR2 SNEGSKA (reference sequence). V lost 6 bases and J lost 5, with 9 bases in between.

The CDR3 DNA follows: TGCGCCACCGTTATGGGTGGGGTGTACAACGAGCAGTACTTC. As protein: CATVMGGVYNEQYF. This rearrangement joins TRBV10-2 to TRBJ2-7; D call uncertain. This CDR3 is built from 14 residues. From germline, CDR1 is WSHSY and CDR2 SAAADI. The V end lost 10 bases, the J end lost 5 bases, and 21 bases lay between the germline ends.

This rearrangement joins TRBV18 to TRBJ2-5; TRBD1 matches at 8 bases. V lost 1 base, J lost 5 bases, and 0 bases stayed unmatched. The CDR3 has 13 residues. Germline V lookup: CDR1 KGHSH, CDR2 LQKENI. CDR3 coding DNA: TGTGCCAGCTCACCACACAGGGGGGAGACCCAGTACTTC. Protein product: CASSPHRGETQYF.

The J gene is TRBJ2-3, the V gene TRBV30; no definite D call. Germline assignment: CDR1 GTSNPN and CDR2 SVGIG (reference sequence). The CDR3 sequence is 12 residues long. V was cut by 4 bases and J by 9 bases, with 14 bases left in between. In nucleotides, the CDR3 is TGTGCCTGGACTCCCGGTGGGTGGACGCAGTATTTT. Its translation is CAWTPGGWTQYF. The full variable domain, completed using reference TRBV30 and TRBJ2-3, is SQTIHQWPATLVQPVGSPLSLECTVEGTSNPNLYWYRQAAGRGLQLLFYSVGIGQISSEVPQNLSASRPQDRQFILSSKKLLLSDSGFYLCAWTPGGWTQYFGPGTRLTVL.

This chain joins TRBV4-3 and TRBJ1-1; maybe TRBD1 (5 bases). There are 14 residues in the CDR3. V was trimmed by 4 bases and J by 1 base, leaving 10 bases between them. From germline, CDR1 is LGHNA and CDR2 YSLEER. The CDR3 region is CASSLGLANTEAFF. CDR3 bases: TGCGCCAGCAGCCTGGGACTGGCGAACACTGAAGCTTTCTTT.

The table lists this clone with a count of one. V usage is TRBV27 and J usage is TRBJ2-7; D uncertain. The ends were cut back, 2 bases at V and 2 bases at J, with 10 bases in the middle. CDR3 length: 14 residues. The germline V gene has CDR1 MNHEY and CDR2 SMNVEV (reference sequence). The CDR3 DNA reads as TGTGCCAGCAGTTTAATGCCCACAGCCTACGAGCAGTACTTC. Its translation: CASSLMPTAYEQYF.

DNA for the CDR3: TGCGCCAGCAGCCCCGGGGGGGCTGTACTAATTCGGGCTAATGAAAAACTGTTTTTT. Translation gives CASSPGGAVLIRANEKLFF. The J gene is TRBJ1-4, the V gene TRBV5-1; TRBD1 is a possible D gene (6 bases). Germline values: CDR1 SGHRS, CDR2 YFSETQ. V was cut by 4 bases and J by 3 bases, with 25 bases left in between. The length of the CDR3 is 19 residues. The full variable domain, with the rest looked up from reference TRBV5-1 and TRBJ1-4, is KAGVTQTPRYLIKTRGQQVTLSCSPISGHRSVSWYQQTPGQGLQFLFEYFSETQRNKGNFPGRFSGRQFSNSRSEMNVSTLELGDSALYLCASSPGGAVLIRANEKLFFGSGTQLSVL.

The chain is built from TRBV15 and TRBJ2-3; tentatively, D is TRBD2 (5 bases). V was cut by 2 bases and J by 4 bases, with 16 bases left in between. CDR1 is LNHNV, CDR2 YYDKDF, per germline (reference sequence). The CDR3 covers 16 residues. This CDR3 is CATSRRGPYSADTQYF. The DNA of the CDR3 is TGTGCCACCAGCAGACGCGGGCCCTATAGCGCAGATACGCAGTATTTT.

The genes are TRBV27 and TRBJ2-6, with a possible D match to TRBD1 (7 bases). The CDR3 runs 14 residues. Trimming pared 2 bases from V and 9 bases from J, leaving 11 bases between. Germline CDR1 reads MNHEY; CDR2 reads SMNVEV (reference sequence). This chain's CDR3 is CASSLGGGVNVLTF. DNA for the CDR3: TGTGCCAGCAGTTTAGGAGGGGGCGTCAACGTCCTGACTTTC.

The V call is TRBV6-5, the J call TRBJ1-2, with D hard to call. CDR1 and CDR2 (germline): MNHEY, SVGAGI. V shed 4 bases and J shed 2 bases, with 11 bases lying between them. This CDR3 comprises 14 residues. The CDR3 coding sequence is TGTGCCAGCAGTTCCCCCCTCGGGAACTATGGCTACACCTTC. Amino acids: CASSSPLGNYGYTF.

The V call is TRBV25-1, the J call TRBJ1-2; 9 bases are a match to TRBD1. Germline V gene sequence: CDR1 MGHDK, CDR2 SYGVNS. Unmatched junction bases numbered 9, after V lost 10 bases and J lost 6 bases. The CDR3 extends over 13 amino acids. The CDR3 DNA follows: TGTGCCAACCTTACAGGGGGCGCGGATGGCTACACCTTC. Amino acids: CANLTGGADGYTF.

The chain employs TRBV7-2 and TRBJ2-7; D gene uncertain. The CDR3 contains 15 residues. Germline loops: CDR1 SGHTA, CDR2 FQGNSA. V lost 2 bases, J lost 4 bases, and 15 bases lay in between. CDR3 sequence (DNA): TGTGCCAGCAGCTTAATATCCCAGAACCGATACGAGCAGTACTTC. Translated: CASSLISQNRYEQYF.

The chain carries TRBV18 and TRBJ2-1, with TRBD2 identical over 10 bases. The germline V gene encodes CDR1 KGHSH and CDR2 LQKENI. This CDR3 spans 17 amino acids. Trimming took 1 base from V and 2 from J; bases not matched to a gene: 5. The CDR3 here is CASSPRSSGSPYNEQFF. CDR3 coding DNA: TGTGCCAGCTCACCACGATCTAGCGGGAGCCCCTACAATGAGCAGTTCTTC.